This T cell receptor (beta chain) was sequenced during a study of beta chain features in type 1 diabetes. Of note for this clone: The target antigen is unknown.

Points from the study as a whole: Cells with high TCR expression could be over-represented by cDNA sequencing. At VDJ recombination sites, type 1 diabetes patients had fewer insertions and more deleted nucleotides. No resolution was reached here on whether HLA type influences TCRB rearrangement.

Reverse transcription of all isolated RNA meant that expressed TCRB transcripts were sequenced. Libraries were prepared by immunoSEQ multiplex PCR; TCRdb keeps only in-frame clonotypes and omits some of them. Counted here are about 140,000 clones, less than 9% occurring once; the ten biggest clones make up around 1.3%. Isolation of CD4+ naive, central memory, regulatory and stem cell-like memory cells was achieved by sorting via CD45RO/CCR7/CD25/CD127/CD95/CD27. The sequence came from a woman in her twenties or thirties in good health. Sequenced sample: central memory CD4+ T cells from blood.

The CDR3 DNA reads as TGTGCCTGGAGTGTACTTACAGGGATCCTTCACGAGCAGTACTTC. Translation gives CAWSVLTGILHEQYF. This chain uses TRBV30 with TRBJ2-7; a possible D gene is TRBD1 (6 bases). This CDR3 has 15 amino acids. Per germline, CDR1 GTSNPN and CDR2 SVGIG (reference sequence). V was cut by 0 bases and J by 5 bases, with 17 bases left in between.